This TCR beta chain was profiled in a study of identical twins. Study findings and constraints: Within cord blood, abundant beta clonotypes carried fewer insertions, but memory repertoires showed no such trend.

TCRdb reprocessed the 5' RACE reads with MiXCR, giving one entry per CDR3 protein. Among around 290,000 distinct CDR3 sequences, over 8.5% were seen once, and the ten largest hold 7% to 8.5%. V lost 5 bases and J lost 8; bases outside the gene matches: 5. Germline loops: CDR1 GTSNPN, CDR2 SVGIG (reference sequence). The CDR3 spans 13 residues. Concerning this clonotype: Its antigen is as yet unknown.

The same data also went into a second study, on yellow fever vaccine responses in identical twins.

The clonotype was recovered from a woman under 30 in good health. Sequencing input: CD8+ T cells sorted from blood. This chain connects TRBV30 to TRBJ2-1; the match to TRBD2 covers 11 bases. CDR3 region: CAWLLAGDDEQFF. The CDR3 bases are TGTGCCTGGTTACTAGCGGGAGATGATGAGCAGTTCTTC.